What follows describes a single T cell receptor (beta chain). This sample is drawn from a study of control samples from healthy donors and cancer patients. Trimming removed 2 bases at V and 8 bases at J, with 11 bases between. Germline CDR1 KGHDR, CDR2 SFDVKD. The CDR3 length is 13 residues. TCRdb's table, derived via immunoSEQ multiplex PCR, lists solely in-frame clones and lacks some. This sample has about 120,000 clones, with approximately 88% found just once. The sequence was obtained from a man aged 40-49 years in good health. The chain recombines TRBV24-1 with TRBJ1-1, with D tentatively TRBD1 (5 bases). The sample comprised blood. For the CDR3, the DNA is TGTGCCACCAGTGATTCATCCAGGGACGAAGCTTTCTTT. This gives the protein CATSDSSRDEAFF.